In its sample, the clone carrying this TCR beta chain was seen a few times. Its antigen is still unknown. Alongside a J-beta primer mix, a sample-barcoded 5' primer served in a second PCR lasting about 7 to 11 cycles. TCRdb redid the calling of the 5' RACE reads with MiXCR, one entry per CDR3 protein. The sample records about 680,000 distinct CDR3 sequences, 49% being singletons. This entry belongs to a study of blood T cells in healthy people across ages. Per-sample PBMC isolation yielded at least 7 million cells. Study observations and caveats: Expanded clonotype changes were possibly confounded by unknown donor CMV status. Diversity estimates from one million T cells were considered underestimates.

The germline V and J ends were trimmed by 5 bases and 2 bases, with 15 bases remaining between them. CDR1 and CDR2 from the germline V gene are SEHNR and FQNEAQ (reference sequence). The CDR3 has 15 amino acids. Material: blood. The origin of this receptor is a woman aged 55-75 years in good health. The chain is built from TRBV7-9 and TRBJ2-5; D possibly corresponds to TRBD1 (6 bases). The CDR3 loop is CASSLRGTDQETQYF. The CDR3, as DNA: TGTGCCAGCAGCCTAAGGGGGACGGATCAAGAGACCCAGTACTTC.